The sequence of this T cell receptor beta chain was determined in a study of monozygotic twins with inflammatory bowel disease. Following a re-call of the 5' RACE reads, TCRdb has one entry per CDR3 protein and lacks DNA. Recorded for this sample: some 300,000 distinct CDR3 sequences. The CDR3 covers 17 residues. Study-wide results and caveats: Added variability in patient repertoires may stem from differing immunosuppressive treatments.

About this clonotype itself: Its antigen is currently unknown.

Sequenced: blood. The receptor was isolated from a human donor with ulcerative colitis or Crohn's disease, or a healthy co-twin of an affected twin (not recorded which). The V call is TRBV12-1, the J call TRBJ2-7; the D call of TRBD2 rests on TCRdb alone, since no DNA is present to check it. TRBV12-1 constitutes a pseudogene. CDR3: CASITKRSRGGVHEQYF.